The 7 T cell receptor beta chains presented below share a single source sample, sequenced in a study of regulatory T cells in long-lasting Graves disease. Library construction for TCR beta used iRepertoire HTBI primers and Arm-PCR of CDR3 regions. TCRdb fed the multiplex PCR reads into MiXCR, producing one record per CDR3 protein. The repertoire holds approximately 470,000 distinct CDR3 sequences, with less than 25% as singletons. Time point in this sample: persistent/refractory GD, antithyroid drugs over 5 years with positive TRAb. The TCR library was made from RNA extracted from PBMCs. The sample was peripheral blood mononuclear cells (PBMCs), taken when the disease was refractory, from a patient treated with antithyroid drugs. Receptors were obtained from a female donor with Graves disease.

This clonotype has at least ten counts. The chain uses TRBV19 and TRBJ2-5; D is perhaps TRBD1 (6 bases). CDR3 length equals 18 residues. In germline, CDR1 is LNHDA, CDR2 SQIVND (reference sequence). The V and J ends lost 6 bases and 5 bases respectively, with 28 bases between them. The CDR3 DNA sequence: TGTGCCAGTAGCCAACAACCACCGGGACAACTTGGTGGGGAGACCCAGTACTTC. This codes for CASSQQPPGQLGGETQYF.

This chain links TRBV6-2 or TRBV6-3 with TRBJ2-7; 10 positions match TRBD2. V shed 6 bases, J shed 3 bases, and the junction held 5 bases outside the gene matches. The CDR3 consists of 14 residues. CDR1 is MNHEY, CDR2 SVGEGT, per germline. CDR3 residues: CASRSSGRGYEQYF. CDR3 DNA: TGTGCCAGCAGATCTAGCGGGAGAGGCTACGAGCAGTACTTC.

This clonotype appeared many times. V is TRBV7-3 and J is TRBJ2-6; TRBD1 aligns across 11 bases. J lost 4 bases, V lost 5 bases, and 10 bases had no gene match. Germline CDR1 SGHTA, CDR2 FQGTGA. CDR3 length: 18 amino acids. In DNA form, the CDR3 reads TGTGCCAGCAGCAGATCCGGGACAGGGGGTTTCGGGGCCAACGTCCTGACTTTC. This sequence encodes CASSRSGTGGFGANVLTF.

DNA of the CDR3: TGCGCCAGCAGCTCCCACAGGAGCACTTCTGGGGCCAACGTCCTGACTTTC. This sequence encodes CASSSHRSTSGANVLTF. The rearrangement joins TRBV5-1 to TRBJ2-6; tentative D call: TRBD1 (5 bases). Trimming shortened V by 3 bases and J by 1 base, and 14 bases separated the two germline ends. The CDR3 covers 17 residues. Germline lookup yields CDR1 SGHRS and CDR2 YFSETQ. Based on the CDR3 plus reference TRBV5-1 and TRBJ2-6, the full variable domain is KAGVTQTPRYLIKTRGQQVTLSCSPISGHRSVSWYQQTPGQGLQFLFEYFSETQRNKGNFPGRFSGRQFSNSRSEMNVSTLELGDSALYLCASSSHRSTSGANVLTFGAGSRLTVL.

Note on this clonotype: This may stem from a read error, because a much larger clone lies one nucleotide away. J is TRBJ1-2 and V is TRBV6-1; D not resolved. Between the trimmed V and J ends, which lost 6 bases and 8 bases, there was a span of 7 bases. The germline V gene encodes CDR1 MNHNS and CDR2 SASEGT. The CDR3 is made up of 10 amino acids. The CDR3 here is CASRGGGYTF. In DNA, the CDR3 is TGTGCCAGCAGGGGAGGCGGCTACACCTTC.

This clonotype came up many times. This rearrangement joins TRBV5-1 to TRBJ2-7; perhaps D is TRBD1 or TRBD2 (8 bases each). Germline V gene data show CDR1 as SGHRS and CDR2 as YFSETQ. The ends were cut back, 4 bases at V and 6 bases at J, with 20 bases in the middle. There are 15 residues in the CDR3. CDR3 bases: TGCGCCAGCAGCGACGGGGGGGACAGGAGCTCCGAGCAGTACTTC. Its translation is CASSDGGDRSSEQYF.

This clonotype was seen more than once but under ten times. The chain couples TRBV5-5 to TRBJ1-2, with D perhaps matching TRBD1 (5 bases). Trimming took 4 bases from V and 0 from J, leaving 16 bases between them. The CDR3 is 16 amino acids. The V gene's germline CDR1 is SGHKS and CDR2 YYEKEE (reference sequence). DNA of the CDR3: TGTGCCAGCAGCAGATCCGACAGTGCCTCTAACTATGGCTACACCTTC. Its protein is CASSRSDSASNYGYTF.